The entry below gives a single T cell receptor beta chain sequence along with its context. The entry originates in a study of blood T cell repertoires in COVID-19. As for the study in general: Sample material is recorded as cDNA or gDNA derived from T cells, B-cell-depleted T cells, or PBMCs.

With 6 bases clipped from V and 3 bases from J, the junction kept 8 bases outside the gene matches. Germline V lookup: CDR1 MDHEN, CDR2 SYDVKM. The CDR3 is 15 amino acids. Seattle patient enrollment occurred during active infection, with longitudinal follow-up thereafter. Per the authors' pipeline: It was from reference gene primer amplification that nucleated cell counts were estimated. Some clones are missing from TCRdb's copy, which holds only in-frame ones; the method was immunoSEQ multiplex PCR. The V and J calls and clone size are taken from that table; D and trimming were inferred from the DNA. The data contain approximately 290,000 clones, approximately 85% of them singletons.

The sequencing input was peripheral blood. This sequence was found in a human donor with COVID-19, enrolled during active disease. The donor label of this sample is uncertain. The genes are TRBV28 and TRBJ1-1; 9 bases align to TRBD1. The CDR3 nucleotides are TGTGCCAGCAGAATCACAGGGGGCGCGTACACTGAAGCTTTCTTT. Amino acids: CASRITGGAYTEAFF.